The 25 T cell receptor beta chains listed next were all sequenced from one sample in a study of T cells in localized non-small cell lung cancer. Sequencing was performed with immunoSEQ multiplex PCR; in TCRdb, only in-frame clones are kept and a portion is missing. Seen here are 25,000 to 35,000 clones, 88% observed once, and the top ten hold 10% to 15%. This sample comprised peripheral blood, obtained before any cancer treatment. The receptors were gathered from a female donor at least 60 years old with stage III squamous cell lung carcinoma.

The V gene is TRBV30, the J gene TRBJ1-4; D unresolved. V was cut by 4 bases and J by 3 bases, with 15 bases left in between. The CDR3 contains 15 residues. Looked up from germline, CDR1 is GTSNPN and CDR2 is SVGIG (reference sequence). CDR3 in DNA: TGTGCCTGGAACAAGGACCGGGTGGCTAATGAAAAACTGTTTTTT. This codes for CAWNKDRVANEKLFF.

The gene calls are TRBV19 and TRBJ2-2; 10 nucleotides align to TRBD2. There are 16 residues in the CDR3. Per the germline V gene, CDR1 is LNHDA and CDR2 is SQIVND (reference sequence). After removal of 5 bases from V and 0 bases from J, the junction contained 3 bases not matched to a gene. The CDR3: CASSPAGGSNTGELFF. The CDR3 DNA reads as TGTGCCAGTAGTCCAGCGGGGGGGTCGAACACCGGGGAGCTGTTTTTT.

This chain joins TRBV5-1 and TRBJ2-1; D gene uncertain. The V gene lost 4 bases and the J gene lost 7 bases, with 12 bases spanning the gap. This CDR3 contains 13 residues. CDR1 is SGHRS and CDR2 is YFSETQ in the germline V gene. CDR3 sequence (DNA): TGCGCCAGCAGCCCCCCTCCTGAGAATGAGCAGTTCTTC. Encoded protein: CASSPPPENEQFF.

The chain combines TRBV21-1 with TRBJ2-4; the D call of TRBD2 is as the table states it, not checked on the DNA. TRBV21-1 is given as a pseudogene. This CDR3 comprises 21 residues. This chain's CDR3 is CASSKENRDLSGQPAKNIQYF. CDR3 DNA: TGTGCCAGCAGCAAAGAAAATCGGGATTTGAGCGGGCAACCTGCCAAAAACATTCAGTACTTC.

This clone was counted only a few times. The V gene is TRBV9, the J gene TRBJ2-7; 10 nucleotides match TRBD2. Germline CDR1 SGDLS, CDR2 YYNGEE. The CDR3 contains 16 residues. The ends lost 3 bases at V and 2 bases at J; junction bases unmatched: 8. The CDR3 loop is CASSAGGLAKPYEQYF. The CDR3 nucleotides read TGTGCCAGCAGCGCGGGGGGACTAGCGAAACCCTACGAGCAGTACTTC.

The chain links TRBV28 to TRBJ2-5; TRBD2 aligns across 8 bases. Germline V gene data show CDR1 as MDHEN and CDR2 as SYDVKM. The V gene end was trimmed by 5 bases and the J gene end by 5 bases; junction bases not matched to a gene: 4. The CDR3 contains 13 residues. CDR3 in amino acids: CASSRSGGETQYF. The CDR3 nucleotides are TGTGCCAGCAGTAGGTCGGGAGGGGAGACCCAGTACTTC. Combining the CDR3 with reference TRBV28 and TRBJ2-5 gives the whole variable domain DVKVTQSSRYLVKRTGEKVFLECVQDMDHENMFWYRQDPGLGLRLIYFSYDVKMKEKGDIPEGYSVSREKKERFSLILESASTNQTSMYLCASSRSGGETQYFGPGTRLLVL.

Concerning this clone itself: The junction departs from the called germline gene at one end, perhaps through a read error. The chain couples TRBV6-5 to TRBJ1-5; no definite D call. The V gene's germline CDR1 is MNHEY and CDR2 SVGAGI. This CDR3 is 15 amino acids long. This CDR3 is CASSLQPYSDQPQHF. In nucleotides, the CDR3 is TGTGCCAGCAGTCTACAGCCCTATAGCGATCAGCCCCAGCATTTT.

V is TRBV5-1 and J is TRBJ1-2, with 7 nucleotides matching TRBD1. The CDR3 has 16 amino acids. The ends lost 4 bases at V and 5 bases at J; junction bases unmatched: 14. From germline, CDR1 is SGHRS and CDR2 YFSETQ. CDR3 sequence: CASSPTQGESRYGYTF. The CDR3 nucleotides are TGCGCCAGCAGCCCGACCCAGGGGGAGAGTAGGTATGGCTACACCTTC.

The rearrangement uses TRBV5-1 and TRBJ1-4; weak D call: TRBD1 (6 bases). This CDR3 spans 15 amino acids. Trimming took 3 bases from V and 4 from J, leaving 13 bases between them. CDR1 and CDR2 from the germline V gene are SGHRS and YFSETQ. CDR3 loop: CASSWNRVGNEKLFF. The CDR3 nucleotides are TGCGCCAGCAGCTGGAACAGGGTAGGTAATGAAAAACTGTTTTTT. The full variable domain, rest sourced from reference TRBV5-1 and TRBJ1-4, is KAGVTQTPRYLIKTRGQQVTLSCSPISGHRSVSWYQQTPGQGLQFLFEYFSETQRNKGNFPGRFSGRQFSNSRSEMNVSTLELGDSALYLCASSWNRVGNEKLFFGSGTQLSVL.

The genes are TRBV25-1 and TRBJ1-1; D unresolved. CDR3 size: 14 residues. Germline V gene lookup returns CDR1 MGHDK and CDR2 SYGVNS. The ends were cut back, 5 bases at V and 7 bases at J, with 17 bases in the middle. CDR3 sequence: CASSQNGQSFEAFF. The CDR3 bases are TGTGCCAGCAGTCAAAATGGGCAGTCATTTGAAGCTTTCTTT.

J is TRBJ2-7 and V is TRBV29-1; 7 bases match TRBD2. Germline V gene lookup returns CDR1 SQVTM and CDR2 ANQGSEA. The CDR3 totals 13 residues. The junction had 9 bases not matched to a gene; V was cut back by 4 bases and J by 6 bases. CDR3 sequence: CSVVSGGGGEQYF. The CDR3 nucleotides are TGCAGCGTTGTATCGGGGGGAGGAGGCGAGCAGTACTTC.

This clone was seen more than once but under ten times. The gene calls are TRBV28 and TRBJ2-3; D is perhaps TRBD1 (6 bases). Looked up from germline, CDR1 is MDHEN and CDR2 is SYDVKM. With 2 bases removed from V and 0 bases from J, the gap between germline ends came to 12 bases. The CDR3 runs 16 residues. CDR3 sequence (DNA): TGTGCCAGCAGTTTACCTGACAGGTCCAGCACAGATACGCAGTATTTT. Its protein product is CASSLPDRSSTDTQYF. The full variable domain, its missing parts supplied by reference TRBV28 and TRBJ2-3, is DVKVTQSSRYLVKRTGEKVFLECVQDMDHENMFWYRQDPGLGLRLIYFSYDVKMKEKGDIPEGYSVSREKKERFSLILESASTNQTSMYLCASSLPDRSSTDTQYFGPGTRLTVL.

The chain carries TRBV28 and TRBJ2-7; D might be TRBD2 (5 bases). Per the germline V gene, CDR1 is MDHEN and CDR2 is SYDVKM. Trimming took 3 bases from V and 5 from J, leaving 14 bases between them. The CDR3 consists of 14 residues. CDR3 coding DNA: TGTGCCAGCAGTTTCCCGCAGAGGGTGCACGAGCAGTACTTC. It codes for CASSFPQRVHEQYF.

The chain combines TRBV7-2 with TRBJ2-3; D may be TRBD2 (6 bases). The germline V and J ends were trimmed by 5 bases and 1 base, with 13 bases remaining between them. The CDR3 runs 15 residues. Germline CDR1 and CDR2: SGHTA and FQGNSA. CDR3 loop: CASSPPGSRTDTQYF. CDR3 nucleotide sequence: TGTGCCAGCAGCCCCCCCGGGAGCCGCACAGATACGCAGTATTTT.

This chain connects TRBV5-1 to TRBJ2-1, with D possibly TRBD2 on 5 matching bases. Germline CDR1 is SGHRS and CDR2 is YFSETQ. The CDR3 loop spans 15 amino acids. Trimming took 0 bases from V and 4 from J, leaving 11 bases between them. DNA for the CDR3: TGCGCCAGCAGCTTGGGGACTCCCAGATACAATGAGCAGTTCTTC. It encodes CASSLGTPRYNEQFF.

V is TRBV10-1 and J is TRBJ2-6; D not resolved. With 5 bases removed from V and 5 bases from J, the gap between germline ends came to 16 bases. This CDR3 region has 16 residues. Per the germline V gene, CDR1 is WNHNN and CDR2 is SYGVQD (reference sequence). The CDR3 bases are TGCGCCAGCAGTTTGATCGCACAAAGTCGGGCCAACGTCCTGACTTTC. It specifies CASSLIAQSRANVLTF.

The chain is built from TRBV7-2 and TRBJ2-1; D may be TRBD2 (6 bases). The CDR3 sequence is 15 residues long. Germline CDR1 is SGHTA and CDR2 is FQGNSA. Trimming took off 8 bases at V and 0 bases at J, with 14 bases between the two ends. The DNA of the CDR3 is TGTGCCAGCCAATCGAGAGCGGGCTCCTACAATGAGCAGTTCTTC. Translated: CASQSRAGSYNEQFF.

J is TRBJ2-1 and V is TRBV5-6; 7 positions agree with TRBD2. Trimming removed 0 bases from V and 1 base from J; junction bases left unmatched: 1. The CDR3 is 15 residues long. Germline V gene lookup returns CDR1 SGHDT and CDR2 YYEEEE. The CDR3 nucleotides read TGTGCCAGCAGCTTGGGTAGCGGGTCCTACAATGAGCAGTTCTTC. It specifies CASSLGSGSYNEQFF.

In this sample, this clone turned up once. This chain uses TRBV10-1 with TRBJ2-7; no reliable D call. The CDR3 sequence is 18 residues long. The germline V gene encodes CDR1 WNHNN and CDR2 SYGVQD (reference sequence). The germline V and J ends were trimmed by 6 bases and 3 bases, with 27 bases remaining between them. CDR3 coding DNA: TGCGCCAGCAGATTAACAAAGACGCATCACAACCTCGTCTACGAGCAGTACTTC. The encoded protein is CASRLTKTHHNLVYEQYF.

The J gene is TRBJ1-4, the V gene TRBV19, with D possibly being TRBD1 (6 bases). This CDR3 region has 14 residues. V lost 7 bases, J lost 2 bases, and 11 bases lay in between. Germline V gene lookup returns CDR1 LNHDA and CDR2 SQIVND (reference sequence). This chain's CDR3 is CASTETGTNEKLFF. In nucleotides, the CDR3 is TGTGCCAGTACTGAGACAGGTACTAATGAAAAACTGTTTTTT.

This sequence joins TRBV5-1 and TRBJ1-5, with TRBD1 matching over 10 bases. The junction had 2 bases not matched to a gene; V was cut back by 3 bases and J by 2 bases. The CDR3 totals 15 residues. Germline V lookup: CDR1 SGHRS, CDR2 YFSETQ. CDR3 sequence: CASSSTGGRNQPQHF. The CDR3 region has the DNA TGCGCCAGCAGCTCGACAGGGGGCCGCAATCAGCCCCAGCATTTT.

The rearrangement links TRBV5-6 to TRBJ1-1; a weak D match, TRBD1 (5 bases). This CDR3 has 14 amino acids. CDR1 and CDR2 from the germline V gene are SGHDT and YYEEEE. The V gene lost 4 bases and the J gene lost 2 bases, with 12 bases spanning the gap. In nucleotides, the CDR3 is TGTGCCAGCAGCAGGGGACGACGTAACACTGAAGCTTTCTTT. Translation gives CASSRGRRNTEAFF.

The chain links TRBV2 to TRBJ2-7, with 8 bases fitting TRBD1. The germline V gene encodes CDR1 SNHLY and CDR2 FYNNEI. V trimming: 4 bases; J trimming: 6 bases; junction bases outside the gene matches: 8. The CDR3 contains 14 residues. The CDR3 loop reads CASSVQQGVGEQYF. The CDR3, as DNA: TGTGCCAGCAGTGTACAACAGGGGGTTGGCGAGCAGTACTTC.

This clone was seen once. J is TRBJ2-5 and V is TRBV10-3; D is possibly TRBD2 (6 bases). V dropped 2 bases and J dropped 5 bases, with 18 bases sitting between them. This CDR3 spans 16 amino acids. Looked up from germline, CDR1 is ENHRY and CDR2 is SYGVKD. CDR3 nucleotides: TGTGCCATCAGTGAGCCGGGGGACGGGAAGAAGGAGACCCAGTACTTC. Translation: CAISEPGDGKKETQYF.

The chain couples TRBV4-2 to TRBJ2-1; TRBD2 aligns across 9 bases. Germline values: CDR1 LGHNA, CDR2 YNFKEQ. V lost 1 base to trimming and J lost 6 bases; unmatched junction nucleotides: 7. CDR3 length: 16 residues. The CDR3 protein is CASSQVSLAGFNEQFF. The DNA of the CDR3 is TGTGCCAGCAGCCAAGTGTCTCTAGCGGGATTCAATGAGCAGTTCTTC.